This T cell receptor (delta chain) was retrieved from a study of gamma-delta T cells after stem cell transplantation. TCRdb re-called the RT-PCR reads through CATT. The sample holds about 13,000 delta-chain clones, approximately 31% seen once. A note on this clone: One junction end does not reproduce the germline sequence, and a read error may be involved. Distinct nucleotide sequences in the sample also encode this CDR3.

This CDR3 spans 20 amino acids. Germline loops: CDR1 GEAIGNYY, CDR2 EKD. The chain is built from TRDV2 and TRDJ3, with 10 bases lining up with TRDD3. This TCR was sampled from a human donor. It is not recorded whose cells these are; they may come from a transplant donor. Material for sequencing was gamma-delta T cells. The CDR3 here is CACDKVLGDKRSWDTRQMFF. The CDR3 nucleotides read TGTGCCTGTGACAAAGTCCTGGGGGATAAACGCTCCTGGGACACCCGCCAGATGTTTTTC.